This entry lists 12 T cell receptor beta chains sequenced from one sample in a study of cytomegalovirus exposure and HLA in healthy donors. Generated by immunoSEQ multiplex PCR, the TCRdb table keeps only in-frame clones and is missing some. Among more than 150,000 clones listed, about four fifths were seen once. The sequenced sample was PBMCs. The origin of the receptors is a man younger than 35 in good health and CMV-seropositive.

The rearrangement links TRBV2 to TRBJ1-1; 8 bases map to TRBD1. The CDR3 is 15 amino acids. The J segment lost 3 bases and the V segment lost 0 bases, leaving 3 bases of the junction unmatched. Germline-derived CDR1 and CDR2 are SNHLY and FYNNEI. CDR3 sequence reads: CASSEASGGHTEAFF. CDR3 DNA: TGTGCCAGCAGTGAAGCGTCAGGGGGCCACACTGAAGCTTTCTTT.

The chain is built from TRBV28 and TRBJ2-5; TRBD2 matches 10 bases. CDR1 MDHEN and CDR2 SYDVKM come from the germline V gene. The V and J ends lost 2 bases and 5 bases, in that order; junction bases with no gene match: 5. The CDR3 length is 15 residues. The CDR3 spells CASSLIAGGGETQYF. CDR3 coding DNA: TGTGCCAGCAGTTTAATAGCGGGAGGTGGGGAGACCCAGTACTTC.

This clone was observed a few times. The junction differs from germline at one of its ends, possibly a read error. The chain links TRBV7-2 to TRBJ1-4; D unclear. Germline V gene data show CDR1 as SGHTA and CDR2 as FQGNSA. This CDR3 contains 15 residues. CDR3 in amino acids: CASSLAASTSEKLFF. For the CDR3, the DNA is TGTGCCAGCAGCTTAGCAGCGTCAACTAGTGAAAAACTGTTTTTT.

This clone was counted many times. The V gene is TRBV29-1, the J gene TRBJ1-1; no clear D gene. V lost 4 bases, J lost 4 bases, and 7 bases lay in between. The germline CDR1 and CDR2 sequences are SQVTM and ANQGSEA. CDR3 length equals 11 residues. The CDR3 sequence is CSVGFGTEAFF. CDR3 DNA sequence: TGCAGCGTTGGTTTCGGCACTGAAGCTTTCTTT. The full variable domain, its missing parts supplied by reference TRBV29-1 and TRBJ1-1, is SAVISQKPSRDICQRGTSLTIQCQVDSQVTMMFWYRQQPGQSLTLIATANQGSEATYESGFVIDKFPISRPNLTFSTLTVSNMSPEDSSIYLCSVGFGTEAFFGQGTRLTVV.

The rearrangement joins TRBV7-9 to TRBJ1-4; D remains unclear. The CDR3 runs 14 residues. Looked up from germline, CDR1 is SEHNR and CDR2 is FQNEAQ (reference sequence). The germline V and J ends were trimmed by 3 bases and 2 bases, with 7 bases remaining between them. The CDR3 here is CASSFLETNEKLFF. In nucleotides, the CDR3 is TGTGCCAGCAGCTTTTTAGAGACTAATGAAAAACTGTTTTTT.

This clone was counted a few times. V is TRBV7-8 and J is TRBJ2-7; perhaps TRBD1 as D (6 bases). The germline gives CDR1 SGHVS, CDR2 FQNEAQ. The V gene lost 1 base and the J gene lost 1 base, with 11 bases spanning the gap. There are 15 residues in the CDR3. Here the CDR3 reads CASSLEGGRSYEQYF. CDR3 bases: TGTGCCAGCAGCTTAGAAGGGGGTCGTTCCTACGAGCAGTACTTC. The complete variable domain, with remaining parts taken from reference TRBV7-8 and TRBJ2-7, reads GAGVSQSPRYKVAKRGQDVALRCDPISGHVSLFWYQQALGQGPEFLTYFQNEAQLDKSGLPSDRFFAERPEGSVSTLKIQRTQQEDSAVYLCASSLEGGRSYEQYFGPGTRLTVT.

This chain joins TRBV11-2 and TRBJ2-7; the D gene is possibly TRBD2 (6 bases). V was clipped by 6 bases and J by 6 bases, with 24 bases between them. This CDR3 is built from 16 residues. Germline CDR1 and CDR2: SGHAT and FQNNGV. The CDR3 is CASRRLSEGGSGEQYF. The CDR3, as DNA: TGTGCCAGCAGACGCCTCTCGGAGGGCGGCTCCGGCGAGCAGTACTTC.

The CDR3 spells CASSEAGAYNEQFF. DNA of the CDR3: TGTGCCAGCAGTGAGGCGGGAGCGTACAATGAGCAGTTCTTC. The chain employs TRBV2 and TRBJ2-1; 7 positions match TRBD2. The germline V gene has CDR1 SNHLY and CDR2 FYNNEI. The CDR3 is 14 residues long. After removal of 3 bases from V and 4 bases from J, the junction contained 3 bases not matched to a gene.

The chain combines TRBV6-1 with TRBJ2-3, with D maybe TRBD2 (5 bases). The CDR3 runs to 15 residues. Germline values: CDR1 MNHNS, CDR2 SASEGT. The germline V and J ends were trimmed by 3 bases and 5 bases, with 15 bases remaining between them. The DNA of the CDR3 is TGTGCCAGCAGTGACGAGCGGTTCCCAGGAGATACGCAGTATTTT. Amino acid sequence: CASSDERFPGDTQYF.

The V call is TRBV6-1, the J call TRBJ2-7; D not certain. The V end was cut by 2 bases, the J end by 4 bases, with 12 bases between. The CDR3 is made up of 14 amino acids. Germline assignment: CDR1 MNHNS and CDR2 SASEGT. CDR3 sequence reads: CASSEKGVSYEQYF. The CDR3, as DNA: TGTGCCAGCAGTGAAAAAGGAGTCAGTTACGAGCAGTACTTC.

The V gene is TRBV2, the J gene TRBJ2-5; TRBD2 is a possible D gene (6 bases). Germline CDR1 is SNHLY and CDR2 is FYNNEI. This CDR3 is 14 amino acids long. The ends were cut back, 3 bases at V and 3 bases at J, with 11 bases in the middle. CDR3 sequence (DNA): TGTGCCAGCAGTGATTTGGGGACTGAAGAGACCCAGTACTTC. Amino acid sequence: CASSDLGTEETQYF.

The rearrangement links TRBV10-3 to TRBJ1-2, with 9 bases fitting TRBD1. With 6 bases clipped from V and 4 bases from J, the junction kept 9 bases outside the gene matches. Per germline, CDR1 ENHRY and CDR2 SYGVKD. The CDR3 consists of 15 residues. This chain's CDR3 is CAISAGTGTGYGYTF. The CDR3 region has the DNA TGTGCCATCAGCGCCGGGACAGGGACCGGCTATGGCTACACCTTC.